The rows below give T cell receptor beta chains drawn from one sample of a study of beta chain features in type 1 diabetes. The protocol was immunoSEQ multiplex PCR, while the TCRdb copy is restricted to in-frame clones and leaves out a portion. The data contain over 100,000 clones, around 40% of them singletons. The sequenced sample was stem cell memory CD4+ T cells from blood. All receptors derive from a woman between 18 and 29 years old in good health. CDR3s include the opening cysteine and the closing phenylalanine or tryptophan. Fields, in order: J gene, V gene, CDR3 protein.

TRBJ2-7 TRBV29-1 CSVGGGKGAYEQYF
TRBJ2-2 TRBV29-1 CSVARWQENTGELFF
TRBJ1-1 TRBV30 CAWSVSRTGSIREAFF
TRBJ2-1 TRBV10-3 CAISESGLYNEQFF
TRBJ1-2 TRBV11-2 CASSPIDSYGYTF
TRBJ2-1 TRBV7-6 CASSLDQRAEFNEQFF
TRBJ2-6 TRBV5-1 CASSPWRGEVSGANVLTF
TRBJ2-3 TRBV5-1 CASRRGTSGPTDTQYF
TRBJ1-4 TRBV28 CASRGAHRGANEKLFF
TRBJ2-3 TRBV30 CAWSEQRDTQYF
TRBJ2-5 TRBV14 CASSHPGQAFGETQYF
TRBJ2-7 TRBV21-1 CATLGGVYEQYF
TRBJ2-6 TRBV27 CASSFLAGADSGANVLTF
TRBJ1-2 TRBV6-6 CASSPSYRGPGYGYTF
TRBJ2-1 TRBV5-1 CASRGTSGRVNEQFF
TRBJ2-3 TRBV28 CASSLYRVWSSTDTQYF
TRBJ2-7 TRBV7-3 CASSLAAGGGEQYF
TRBJ1-1 TRBV4-1 CASSQTLGGRPMNTEAFF
TRBJ1-5 TRBV19 CASSTGTLANQPQHF
TRBJ2-1 TRBV11-2 CASRSLRSSGMDEQFF
TRBJ1-4 TRBV15 CATSRPGQPNEKLFF
TRBJ2-7 TRBV6-1 CASSLPGATYEQYF
TRBJ2-1 TRBV5-6 CASSLQGGSEQFF
TRBJ2-3 TRBV20-1 CSVTRGDTQYF
TRBJ2-3 TRBV6-1 CASGWAPTQYF
TRBJ2-5 TRBV11-2 CASSPQVQETQYF
TRBJ2-7 TRBV7-9 CASSSRWGRPSYEQYF
TRBJ2-1 TRBV2 CASRNLAGVRNEQFF
TRBJ2-1 TRBV4-1 CASSQGVAGAYNEQFF
TRBJ1-1 TRBV28 CASSSTVNTEAFF
TRBJ2-7 TRBV6-6 CASSRSGSIYGQYF
TRBJ2-3 TRBV9 CASSGRWGNTDTQYF
TRBJ1-4 TRBV4-2 CASSQDGTASTNEKLFF
TRBJ2-7 TRBV18 CASSPTGKYEQYF
TRBJ2-7 TRBV29-1 CSVFRGGNTGEQYF
TRBJ2-1 TRBV6-5 CATHRSSYNEQFF
TRBJ2-1 TRBV5-1 CASSLTGYEQFF
TRBJ1-1 TRBV5-1 CASSLTGYEFTEAFF
TRBJ2-3 TRBV29-1 CSVKGLAGFTDTQYF
TRBJ2-2 TRBV7-9 CASSLGLAENTGELFF
TRBJ2-5 TRBV7-3 CASSLMGLGVGTQYF
TRBJ2-4 TRBV18 CASSPGLAGENIQYF
TRBJ2-7 TRBV7-9 CASSRTGTGAYEQYF
TRBJ2-7 TRBV28 CASNFLRGGGVEQYF
TRBJ2-4 TRBV7-2 CASSFGTINIQYF
TRBJ2-7 TRBV9 CASSVLEGQAIYEQYF
TRBJ2-7 TRBV20-1 CSAGTVYEQYF